This entry concerns a single TCR beta chain. Its antigen target is currently unknown. The sample holds no much larger clone one base away, and base qualities are not on file. This record belongs to a study of cytomegalovirus exposure and HLA in healthy donors (dated by TCRdb to about 2017). A note on the overall study: A later analysis indicated that the 95 to 150 validation repertoires were generated on the platform also employed for the 650 to 850 repertoires of the first cohort. The study combined high-throughput TCR immunosequencing, statistical association of individual TCRs with disease status, and machine learning to predict cytomegalovirus infection status. Besides the first cohort of around 700 subjects, a separate validation cohort made up of 90 to 150 different subjects was used. The study was designed to test whether signatures of past pathogen exposure could be identified by cataloging public T cell receptors. The paper's findings and limits, for the study overall: While some public TCRs were present in many individuals, most TCR sequences turned up only very rarely across donors. The study listed 150 to 200 TCR beta chains as associated with cytomegalovirus. Subsequent analysis determined that TCRs grouped into clusters in the first cohort also showed a tendency toward co-occurrence across the roughly 110 validation repertoires, and approximately 94% of cluster scores exceeded 0. A later analysis lacked HLA typing for the validation cohort, so it scored co-occurrence in that cohort across all 120 or so repertoires. In vitro tests confirmed that a few of the cytomegalovirus-associated TCR beta chains recognize cytomegalovirus antigens. The authors suggested that the approach could potentially be generalized to other disease states and immunological phenotypes. In both the original and validation cohorts, the classifier was reported to diagnose cytomegalovirus status with high specificity and sensitivity.

There are 16 amino acids in the CDR3, from cysteine to phenylalanine inclusive. Only the CDR3 DNA is retained, 48 bases long and in frame from the first base. The V and J ends are trimmed by 5 bases and 1 base, leaving 17 bases between them. For CDR1 and CDR2, the germline V gene lists SGHVS and FNYEAQ. Separate from the roughly 660-subject first cohort, the validation cohort of 120 subjects was the group to which the donors belonged. Libraries were prepared through the immunoSEQ multiplex PCR assay. In the authors' own workflow: A statistical classification framework was built to diagnose cytomegalovirus status from the catalog of TCR beta chain sequences. TCRdb holds this immuneACCESS table with in-frame rearrangements only. Some clones are missing; in checked studies, unresolved V genes explain under half, and the rest has no known cause. That table supplies the V and J calls and clone size; D and trimming were determined from the DNA. The sample table holds around 150,000 clones, of which approximately 90% were seen once. In total, the top ten clones hold about 2.7% of the sample.

The sample was PBMCs. The sequence joins TRBV7-6 to TRBJ1-2, and perhaps TRBD1 as D gene, on 6 matching bases. This TCR was recovered from a man younger than 30 in good health and CMV-seronegative. The nucleotides read TGTGCCAGCAGCCCCAGAGGGACAAACGTTAACTATGGCTACACCTTC. Its protein product is CASSPRGTNVNYGYTF.